This T cell receptor beta chain was profiled in a study of blood T cell repertoires in COVID-19. Study overall: Spain, Italy and the United States supplied samples that represented acute and convalescent COVID-19. PBMCs, B-cell-depleted T cells, or T cells were the source of the cDNA or gDNA that made up the material.

Per the original methods: Reference gene primer amplification yielded estimated nucleated cell counts. Here immunoSEQ multiplex PCR was the method, and the copy in TCRdb shows in-frame clones only, minus some. V and J calls and clone size follow that table, whereas D and trimming were derived from the DNA. The sample carries approximately 160,000 clones, approximately 87% recorded once. Germline V gene lookup returns CDR1 MNHEY and CDR2 SVGAGI. After removal of 6 bases from V and 1 base from J, the junction contained 7 bases not matched to a gene. This CDR3 comprises 15 residues. This receptor was identified in a woman in her sixties or seventies with acute or convalescent COVID-19. Sample: peripheral blood. The chain has TRBV6-5 and TRBJ2-3; 7 bases fit TRBD2. The CDR3 DNA sequence: TGTGCCAGCAGGCCACCTACTAGCGGCACAGATACGCAGTATTTT. This translates into CASRPPTSGTDTQYF.